This TCR beta chain was recorded in a study of T cell repertoires in cytomegalovirus infection. At least ten counts were recorded for this clonotype. TCRdb used MiXCR to reprocess the reads, holding one entry per CDR3 protein. The data contain about 310,000 distinct CDR3 sequences, about 17% of them seen just once; the ten biggest clones take up around 13%. The TCR was taken from a human donor in good health (CMV status not recorded). Some clones in this sample may be carry-over from other donors' samples. The sequenced sample consisted of PBMCs.

CDR3 nucleotides: TGTGCCAGCAGCCTTAGGGAAGAGACCCAGTACTTC. Protein product: CASSLREETQYF. This chain links TRBV7-9 with TRBJ2-5; D ambiguous. This CDR3 is 12 amino acids long. The V and J ends lost 5 bases and 3 bases respectively, with 7 bases between them. Germline CDR1 reads SEHNR; CDR2 reads FQNEAQ (reference sequence).